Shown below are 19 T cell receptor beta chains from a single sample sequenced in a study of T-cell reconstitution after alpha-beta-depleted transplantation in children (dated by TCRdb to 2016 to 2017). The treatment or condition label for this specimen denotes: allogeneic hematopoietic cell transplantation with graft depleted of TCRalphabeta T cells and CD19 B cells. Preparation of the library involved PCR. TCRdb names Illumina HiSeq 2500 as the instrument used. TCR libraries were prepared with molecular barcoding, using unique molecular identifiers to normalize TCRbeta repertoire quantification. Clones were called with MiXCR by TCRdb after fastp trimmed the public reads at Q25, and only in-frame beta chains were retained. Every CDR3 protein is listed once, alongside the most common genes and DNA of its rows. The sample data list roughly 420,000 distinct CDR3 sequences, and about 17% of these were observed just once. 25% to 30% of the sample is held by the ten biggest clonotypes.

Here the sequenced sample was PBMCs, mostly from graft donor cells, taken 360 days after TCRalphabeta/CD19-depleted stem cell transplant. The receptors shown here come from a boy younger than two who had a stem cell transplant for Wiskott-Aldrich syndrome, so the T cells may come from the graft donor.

The CDR3 sequence: CASSELAGGYEQYF. Written as DNA, the CDR3 is TGCGCCAGCAGCGAACTAGCGGGAGGCTACGAGCAGTACTTC. The chain joins TRBV5-1 to TRBJ2-7; 12 bases align to TRBD2. The CDR3 totals 14 residues. Germline CDR1 is SGHRS and CDR2 is YFSETQ. Trimming took 4 bases from V and 3 from J; bases not matched to a gene: 2.

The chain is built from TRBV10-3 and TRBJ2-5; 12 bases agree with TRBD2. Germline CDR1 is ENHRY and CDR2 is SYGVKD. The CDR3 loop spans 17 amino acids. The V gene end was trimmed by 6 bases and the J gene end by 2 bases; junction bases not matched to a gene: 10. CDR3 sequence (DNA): TGTGCCATCAGCCCGACTAGCGGGAGAGTCCGACAAGAGACCCAGTACTTC. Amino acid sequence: CAISPTSGRVRQETQYF.

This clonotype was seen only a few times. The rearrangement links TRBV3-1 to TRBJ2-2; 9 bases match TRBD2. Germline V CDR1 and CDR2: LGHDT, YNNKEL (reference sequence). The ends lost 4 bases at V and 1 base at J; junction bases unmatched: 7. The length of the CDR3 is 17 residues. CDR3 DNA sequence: TGTGCCAGCAGCCGACTGCTAGCGGGGAGGAACACCGGGGAGCTGTTTTTT. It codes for CASSRLLAGRNTGELFF.

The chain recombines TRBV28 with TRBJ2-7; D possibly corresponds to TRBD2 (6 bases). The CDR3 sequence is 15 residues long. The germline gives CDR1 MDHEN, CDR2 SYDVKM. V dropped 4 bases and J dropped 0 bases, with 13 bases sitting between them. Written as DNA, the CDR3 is TGTGCCAGCAGTTCGTCGGGAGTCGGCTCCTACGAGCAGTACTTC. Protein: CASSSSGVGSYEQYF.

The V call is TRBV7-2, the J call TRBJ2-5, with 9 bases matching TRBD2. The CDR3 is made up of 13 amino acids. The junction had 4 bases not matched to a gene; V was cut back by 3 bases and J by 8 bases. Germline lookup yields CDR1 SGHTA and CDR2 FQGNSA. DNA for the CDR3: TGTGCCAGCAGCTTTAGCGGGAGTTTAACCCAGTACTTC. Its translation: CASSFSGSLTQYF.

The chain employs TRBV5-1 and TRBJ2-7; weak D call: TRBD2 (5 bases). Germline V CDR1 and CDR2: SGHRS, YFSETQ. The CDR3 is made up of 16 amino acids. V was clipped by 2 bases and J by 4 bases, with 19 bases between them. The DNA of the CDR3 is TGCGCCAGCAGCTTTCTAACCTCCGGGGTCGGGTACGAGCAGTACTTC. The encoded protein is CASSFLTSGVGYEQYF.

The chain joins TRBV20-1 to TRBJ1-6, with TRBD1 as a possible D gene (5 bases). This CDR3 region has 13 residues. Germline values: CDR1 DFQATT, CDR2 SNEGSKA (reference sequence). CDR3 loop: CSSAGTIDSPLHF. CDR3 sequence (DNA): TGCAGCAGCGCCGGGACCATAGATTCACCCCTCCACTTT.

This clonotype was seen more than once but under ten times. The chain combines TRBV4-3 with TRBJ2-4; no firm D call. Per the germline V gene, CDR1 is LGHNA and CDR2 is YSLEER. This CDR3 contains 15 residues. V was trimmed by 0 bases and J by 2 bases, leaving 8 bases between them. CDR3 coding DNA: TGCGCCAGCAGCCAAGAGGCGGTGACCAAAAACATTCAGTACTTC. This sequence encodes CASSQEAVTKNIQYF.

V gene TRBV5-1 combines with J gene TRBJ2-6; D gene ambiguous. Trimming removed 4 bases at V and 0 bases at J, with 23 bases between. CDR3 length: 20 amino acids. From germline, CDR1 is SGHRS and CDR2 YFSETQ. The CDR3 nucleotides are TGCGCCAGCAGCCCCAGGTCGAGTCCTTCGAGGCCCTCTGGGGCCAACGTCCTGACTTTC. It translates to CASSPRSSPSRPSGANVLTF.

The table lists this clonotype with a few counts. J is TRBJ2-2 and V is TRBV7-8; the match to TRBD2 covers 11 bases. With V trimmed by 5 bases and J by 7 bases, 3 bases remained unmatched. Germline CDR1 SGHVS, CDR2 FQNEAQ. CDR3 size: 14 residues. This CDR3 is CASSRGLAGGELFF. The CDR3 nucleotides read TGTGCCAGCAGCCGAGGACTAGCGGGCGGGGAGCTGTTTTTT.

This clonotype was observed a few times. The CDR3 DNA follows: TGCAGTGCGTCGACACCCAAAAACATTCAGTACTTC. Its protein product is CSASTPKNIQYF. The J gene is TRBJ2-4, the V gene TRBV20-1; D remains unclear. The V and J ends lost 6 bases and 2 bases respectively, with 8 bases between them. The CDR3 runs to 12 residues. Germline CDR1 DFQATT, CDR2 SNEGSKA (reference sequence).

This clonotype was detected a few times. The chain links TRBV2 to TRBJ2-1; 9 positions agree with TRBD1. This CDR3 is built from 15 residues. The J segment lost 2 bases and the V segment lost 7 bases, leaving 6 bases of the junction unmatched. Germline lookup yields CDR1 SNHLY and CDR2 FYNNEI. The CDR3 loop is CASNGQGWTYNEQFF. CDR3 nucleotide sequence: TGTGCCAGCAACGGACAGGGGTGGACCTACAATGAGCAGTTCTTC.

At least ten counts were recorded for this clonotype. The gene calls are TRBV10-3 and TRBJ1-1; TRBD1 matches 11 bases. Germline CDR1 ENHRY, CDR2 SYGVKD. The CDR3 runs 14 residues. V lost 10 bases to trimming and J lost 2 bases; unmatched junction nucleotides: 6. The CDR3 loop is CATRTGGINTEAFF. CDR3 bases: TGTGCCACACGGACAGGGGGCATCAACACTGAAGCTTTCTTT.

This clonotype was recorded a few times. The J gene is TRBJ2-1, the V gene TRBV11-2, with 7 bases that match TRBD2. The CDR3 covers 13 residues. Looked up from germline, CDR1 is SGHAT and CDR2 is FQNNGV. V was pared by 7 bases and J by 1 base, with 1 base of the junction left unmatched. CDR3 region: CASKGGSYNEQFF. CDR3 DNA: TGTGCCAGCAAGGGAGGGTCCTACAATGAGCAGTTCTTC.

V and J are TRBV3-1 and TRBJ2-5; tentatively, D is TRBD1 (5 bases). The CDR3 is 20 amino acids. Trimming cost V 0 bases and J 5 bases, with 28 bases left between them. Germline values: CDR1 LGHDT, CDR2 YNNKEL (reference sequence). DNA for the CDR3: TGTGCCAGCAGCCAAGAAGGCCAAGGGCCCGCTTCCCTCCACAGGGAGACCCAGTACTTC. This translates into CASSQEGQGPASLHRETQYF.

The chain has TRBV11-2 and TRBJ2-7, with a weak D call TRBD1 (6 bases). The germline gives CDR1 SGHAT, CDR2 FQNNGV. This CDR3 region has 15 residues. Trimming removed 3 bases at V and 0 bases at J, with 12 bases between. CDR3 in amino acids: CASSFGDRSSYEQYF. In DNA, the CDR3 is TGTGCCAGCAGCTTCGGAGACAGGAGCTCCTACGAGCAGTACTTC.

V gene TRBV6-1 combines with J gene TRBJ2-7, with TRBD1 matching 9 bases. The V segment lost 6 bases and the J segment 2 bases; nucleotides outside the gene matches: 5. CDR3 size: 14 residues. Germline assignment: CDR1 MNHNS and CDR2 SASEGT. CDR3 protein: CASRLRQGAYEQYF. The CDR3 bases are TGTGCCAGCAGACTACGACAGGGGGCCTACGAGCAGTACTTC.

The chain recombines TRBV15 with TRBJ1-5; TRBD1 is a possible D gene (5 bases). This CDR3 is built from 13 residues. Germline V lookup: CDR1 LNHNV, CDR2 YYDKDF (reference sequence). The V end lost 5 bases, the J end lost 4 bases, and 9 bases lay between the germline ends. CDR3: CATSRRTNQPQHF. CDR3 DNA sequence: TGTGCCACCAGCCGTCGGACAAATCAGCCCCAGCATTTT.

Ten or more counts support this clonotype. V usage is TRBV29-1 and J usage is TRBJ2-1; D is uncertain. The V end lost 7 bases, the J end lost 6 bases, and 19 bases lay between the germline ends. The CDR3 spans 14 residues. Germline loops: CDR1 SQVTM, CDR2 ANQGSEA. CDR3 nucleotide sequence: TGCAGCGGACAAGCATACCCTTTAATCAATGAGCAGTTCTTC. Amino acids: CSGQAYPLINEQFF.